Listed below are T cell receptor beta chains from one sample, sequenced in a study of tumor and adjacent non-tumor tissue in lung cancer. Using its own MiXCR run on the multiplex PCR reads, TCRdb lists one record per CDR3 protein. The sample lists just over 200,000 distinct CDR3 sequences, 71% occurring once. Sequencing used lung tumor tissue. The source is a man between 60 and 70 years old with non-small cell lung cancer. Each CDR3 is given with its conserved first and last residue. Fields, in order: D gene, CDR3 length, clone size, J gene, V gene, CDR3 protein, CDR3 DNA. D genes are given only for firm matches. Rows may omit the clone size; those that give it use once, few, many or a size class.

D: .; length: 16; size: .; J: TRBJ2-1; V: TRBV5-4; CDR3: CVSSFLKRYSYNEQFF; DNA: TGTGTCAGCAGCTTCTTAAAGCGGTACTCCTACAATGAGCAGTTCTTC
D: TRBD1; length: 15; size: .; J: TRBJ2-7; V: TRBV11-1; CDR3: CASSLWGRGLDGQYF; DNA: TGTGCCAGCAGCTTATGGGGCAGGGGGCTTGACGGGCAGTACTTC
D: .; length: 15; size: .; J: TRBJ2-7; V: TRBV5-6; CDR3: CASSFLDASVKEQYF; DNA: TGTGCCAGCAGCTTCCTGGACGCCAGTGTAAAGGAGCAGTACTTC
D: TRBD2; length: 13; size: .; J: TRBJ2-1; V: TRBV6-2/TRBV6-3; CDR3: CACTLGYAGGQFF; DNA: TGTGCCTGCACTCTAGGGTACGCGGGAGGGCAGTTCTTC
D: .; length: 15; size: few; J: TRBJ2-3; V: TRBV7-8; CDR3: CASMEEQTSTDTQYF; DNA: TGTGCCAGCATGGAAGAGCAGACTAGCACAGATACGCAGTATTTT
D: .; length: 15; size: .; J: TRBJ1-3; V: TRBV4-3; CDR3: CTSSPYRGAGYTIYF; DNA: TGCACCAGCAGCCCCTACCGGGGGGCTGGATACACCATATATTTT
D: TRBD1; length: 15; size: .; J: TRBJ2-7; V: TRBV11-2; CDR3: CAASPSTGSSYEQYF; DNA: TGTGCCGCCAGCCCGTCGACAGGGTCCTCCTACGAGCAGTACTTC
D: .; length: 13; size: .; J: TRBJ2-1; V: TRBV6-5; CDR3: CATARGLVDEQFF; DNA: TGTGCCACCGCGAGGGGTCTGGTGGATGAGCAGTTCTTC
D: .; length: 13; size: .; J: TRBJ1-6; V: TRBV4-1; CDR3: CAISDREGSPLHF; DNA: TGCGCCATCAGTGACAGAGAAGGTTCACCCCTCCACTTT
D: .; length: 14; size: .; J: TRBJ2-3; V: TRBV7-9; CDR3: CASSSPSATDTQYF; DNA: TGTGCCAGCAGCTCCCCCAGCGCCACAGATACGCAGTATTTT
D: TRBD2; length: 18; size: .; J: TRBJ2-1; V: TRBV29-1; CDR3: CSVEGGLVRISSYNELFF; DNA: TGCAGCGTTGAGGGGGGACTAGTGCGCATCAGCTCCTACAATGAGCTGTTCTTC
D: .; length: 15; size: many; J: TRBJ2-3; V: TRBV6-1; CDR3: CASNRGGHYTDTQYF; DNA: TGTGCCAGCAATCGAGGGGGGCACTACACAGATACGCAGTATTTT
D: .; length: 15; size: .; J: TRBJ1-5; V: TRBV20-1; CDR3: CSARRQCVSNQPQHF; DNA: TGCAGTGCTAGACGACAGTGTGTTAGCAATCAGCCTCAGCATTTT
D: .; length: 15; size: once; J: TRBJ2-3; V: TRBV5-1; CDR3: CAGSLVGGGTDTQYF; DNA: TGCGCCGGCAGCTTAGTGGGCGGTGGCACAGATACGCAGTATTTT
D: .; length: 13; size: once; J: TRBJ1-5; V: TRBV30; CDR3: CAWSVDRNQSQHF; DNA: TGTGCCTGGAGTGTTGATCGCAATCAGTCCCAGCATTTT
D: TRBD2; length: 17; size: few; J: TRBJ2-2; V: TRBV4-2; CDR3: CASSHMGAGGNTGELFF; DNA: TGTGCCAGCAGCCACATGGGGGCGGGGGGTAATACCGGGGAACTGTTTTTT
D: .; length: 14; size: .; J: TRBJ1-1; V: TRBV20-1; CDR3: CSAPRIRKNTEAFF; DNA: TGCAGTGCCCCGCGTATAAGGAAGAACACTGAAGCTTTCTTT
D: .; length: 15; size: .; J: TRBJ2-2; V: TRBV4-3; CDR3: CANSQWAENTGELFF; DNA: TGTGCCAACAGCCAATGGGCCGAGAACACCGGGGAGCTGTTTTTT
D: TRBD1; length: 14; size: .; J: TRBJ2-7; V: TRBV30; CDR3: CVWRPDRASYEQYF; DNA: TGTGTCTGGAGACCCGACAGGGCCTCCTACGAGCAGTACTTC
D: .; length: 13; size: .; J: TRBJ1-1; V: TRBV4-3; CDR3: CASGMGSNTEAFF; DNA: TGCGCCAGCGGTATGGGGTCGAACACTGAAGCTTTCTTT
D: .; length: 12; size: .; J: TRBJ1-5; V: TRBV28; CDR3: CGSFRAAQPQHF; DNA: TGTGGCAGCTTCAGGGCCGCCCAGCCCCAGCATTTT
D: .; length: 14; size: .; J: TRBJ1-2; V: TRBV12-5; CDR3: CVSGSSAPYYGYTF; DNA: TGTGTTAGTGGTTCTTCAGCACCCTACTATGGCTACACCTTC
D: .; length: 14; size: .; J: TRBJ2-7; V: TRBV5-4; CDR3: CARSSQGGGLEQYF; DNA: TGTGCCAGGAGCTCACAGGGAGGAGGGCTCGAGCAGTACTTC
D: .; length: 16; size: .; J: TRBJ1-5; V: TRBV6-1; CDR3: CASGALRGGGNQPQHF; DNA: TGTGCCAGCGGAGCCTTGAGAGGGGGTGGCAATCAGCCCCAGCATTTT
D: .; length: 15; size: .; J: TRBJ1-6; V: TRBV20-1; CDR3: CSPRGKGVKVIPLHF; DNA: TGCAGTCCTAGAGGCAAGGGGGTAAAAGTGATACCCCTCCACTTT
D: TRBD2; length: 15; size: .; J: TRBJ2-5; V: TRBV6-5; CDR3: CASSEWRLAEKTQYF; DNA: TGTGCCAGCAGTGAATGGAGACTAGCCGAGAAGACCCAGTACTTC
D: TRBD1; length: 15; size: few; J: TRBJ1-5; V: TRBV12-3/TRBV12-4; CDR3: CASSPGTGGNQPQHF; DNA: TGTGCCAGCAGCCCCGGGACAGGGGGCAATCAGCCCCAGCATTTT
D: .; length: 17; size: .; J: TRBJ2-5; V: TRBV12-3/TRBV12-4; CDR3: CASSSRARTEEQETQYF; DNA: TGTGCCAGCAGTTCAAGGGCCCGGACAGAGGAACAAGAGACCCAGTACTTC
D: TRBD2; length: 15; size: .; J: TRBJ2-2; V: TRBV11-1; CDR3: CAISSSGINAGELFF; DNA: TGTGCCATCAGCTCTAGCGGGATAAACGCCGGGGAGCTGTTTTTT
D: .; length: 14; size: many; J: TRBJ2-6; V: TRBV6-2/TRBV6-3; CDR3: CASSYNSGANVLTF; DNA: TGTGCCAGCAGTTACAACTCTGGGGCCAACGTCCTGACTTTC
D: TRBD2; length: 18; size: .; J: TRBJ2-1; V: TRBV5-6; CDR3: CASISSSGTSATSNEQFF; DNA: TGTGCCAGCATCTCGAGCTCCGGGACTAGCGCGACCAGCAATGAGCAGTTCTTC
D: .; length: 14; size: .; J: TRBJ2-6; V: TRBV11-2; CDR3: CASSLISGAIVLAF; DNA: TGTGCCAGCAGTCTTATCTCTGGGGCCATCGTCCTGGCATTC